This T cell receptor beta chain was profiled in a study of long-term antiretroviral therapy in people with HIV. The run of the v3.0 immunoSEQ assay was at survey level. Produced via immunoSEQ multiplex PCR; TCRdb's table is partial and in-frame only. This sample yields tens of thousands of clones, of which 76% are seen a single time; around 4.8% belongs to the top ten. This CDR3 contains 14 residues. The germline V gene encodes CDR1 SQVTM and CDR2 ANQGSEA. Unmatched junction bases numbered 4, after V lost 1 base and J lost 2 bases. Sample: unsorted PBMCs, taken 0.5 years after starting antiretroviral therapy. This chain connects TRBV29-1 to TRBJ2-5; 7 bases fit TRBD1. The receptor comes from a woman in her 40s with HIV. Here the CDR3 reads CSVEGQGFQETQYF. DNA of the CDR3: TGCAGCGTTGAAGGACAGGGCTTTCAAGAGACCCAGTACTTC.